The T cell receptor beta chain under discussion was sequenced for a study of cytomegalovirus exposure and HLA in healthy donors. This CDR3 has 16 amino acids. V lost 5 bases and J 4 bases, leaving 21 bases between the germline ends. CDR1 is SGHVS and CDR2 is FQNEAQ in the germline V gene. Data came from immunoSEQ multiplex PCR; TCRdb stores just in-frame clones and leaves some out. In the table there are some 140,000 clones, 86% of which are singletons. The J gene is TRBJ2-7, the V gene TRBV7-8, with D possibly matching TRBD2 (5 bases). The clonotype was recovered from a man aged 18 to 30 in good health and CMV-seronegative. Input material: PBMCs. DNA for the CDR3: TGTGCCAGCAGCGACCGGATTAGGACTGGAGTTTACGAGCAGTACTTC. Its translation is CASSDRIRTGVYEQYF. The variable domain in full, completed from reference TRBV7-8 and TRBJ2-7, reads GAGVSQSPRYKVAKRGQDVALRCDPISGHVSLFWYQQALGQGPEFLTYFQNEAQLDKSGLPSDRFFAERPEGSVSTLKIQRTQQEDSAVYLCASSDRIRTGVYEQYFGPGTRLTVT.